Listed here is a single T cell receptor (beta chain). Clones were sequenced by immunoSEQ multiplex PCR, and TCRdb holds only the in-frame ones, with some missing. The top ten hold around 13% of the sample, which has about 140,000 clones, approximately 94% seen once. The data stem from a study of control samples from healthy donors and cancer patients. Germline assignment: CDR1 KGHDR and CDR2 SFDVKD. The ends were cut back, 6 bases at V and 10 bases at J, with 9 bases in the middle. CDR3 size: 11 residues. The TCR originated in a man aged 35-49 years in good health. The sequenced material came from blood. This chain connects TRBV24-1 to TRBJ2-1; a weak D match, TRBD1 (6 bases). The CDR3 here is CATSQGLEQFF. CDR3 nucleotide sequence: TGTGCCACCAGTCAGGGGCTCGAGCAGTTCTTC.